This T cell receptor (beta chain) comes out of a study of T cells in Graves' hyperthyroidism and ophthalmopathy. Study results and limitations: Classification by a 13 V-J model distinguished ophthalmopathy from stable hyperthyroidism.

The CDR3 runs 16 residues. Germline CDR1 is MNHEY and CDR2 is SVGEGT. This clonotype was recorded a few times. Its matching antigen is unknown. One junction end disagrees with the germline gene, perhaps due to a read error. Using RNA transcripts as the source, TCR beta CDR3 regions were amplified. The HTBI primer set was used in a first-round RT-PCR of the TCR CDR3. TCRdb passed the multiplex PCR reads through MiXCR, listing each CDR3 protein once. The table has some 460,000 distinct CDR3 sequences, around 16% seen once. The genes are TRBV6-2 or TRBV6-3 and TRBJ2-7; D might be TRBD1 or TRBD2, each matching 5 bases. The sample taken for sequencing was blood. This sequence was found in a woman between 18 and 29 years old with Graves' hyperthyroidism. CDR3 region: CASSLDSWGSSYGQYF. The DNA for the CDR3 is TGTGCCAGCAGTTTAGATTCGTGGGGGAGCTCCTACGGGCAGTACTTC.